Detailed here is one T cell receptor beta chain. This clone was recorded a few times. Its antigen is not yet known. Per-base quality was not reported, and no clone a single base away is much larger than it. This sample was taken from a study of T cells after posttransplantation cyclophosphamide (dated by TCRdb to the mid-2010s). Some background on the complete study: T cell repertoire reconstitution was tracked by TRB sequencing after myeloablative bone marrow transplantation in which posttransplantation cyclophosphamide was used as GVHD prophylaxis. Samples from 30 to 45 PTCy-treated patients and approximately 15 related bone marrow donors of those patients were subjected to antigen receptor sequencing. Blood from every one of the approximately 33 PTCy patients who had 1-year posttransplant specimens underwent TRB sequencing. In 3 patients, TRB sequencing was also performed on up to about 3 more blood samples taken 2 to 5.2 years after transplant, and in a handful of patients, pretransplant blood was also TRB-sequenced. Because TRA and TRB clonality correlated tightly in about 9 samples, the subsequent TCR analyses were limited to TRB only. Public TRB sequences were queried against a database of over 3,600 sequences associated with responses to pathogens, tumor antigens, self-antigens and alloantigens.

Genomic DNA was used for TRB sequencing, which was performed with the immunoSEQ assay at survey resolution or with the hsTCRB kit. As for the authors' bioinformatics: The immunoSEQ software handled the initial read processing, while the LymphoSeq R package was used for the repertoire analyses. Clonality was computed as 1 minus normalized Shannon entropy, and a Gini coefficient was also calculated for each TRB dataset. To infer phenotypes in unsorted samples, TRB sequences from sorted subsets of the recipient or donor were mapped onto the unsorted samples of the same recipient. Entries here come from immuneACCESS through TCRdb and include only in-frame sequences with V and J called. Some clones fail to appear in such tables; in the studies checked, an unresolved V gene covers under half of the shortfall, and the cause of the remainder is unknown. The V and J calls and clone size come from that table; D and trimming were worked out from the DNA. This sample was tabulated with under 45,000 clones, among which there are no singletons. Jointly, the top ten make up about 4.2% of the sample.

Related bone marrow donors provided peripheral blood samples on the day of marrow donation. Mononuclear cells from peripheral blood and bone marrow were separated by Ficoll-Hypaque density centrifugation and then cryopreserved. The CDR3 runs 15 amino acids, cysteine and phenylalanine included. Only the CDR3 DNA stays, 45 bases, in frame from base 1. The CDR1 and CDR2 encoded by the germline V gene (reference sequence) are MNHNY and SVGAGI. Here V drops 6 bases and J drops 4 bases, and the junction holds 6 bases not matched to any gene. General conclusions and limits of the study: Across 45 patients, recipient CMV seropositivity and CMV reactivation were highly associated with TRB clonality; PTCy diversity was similar to CNI/methotrexate controls. At 1-2 months, donor-recipient similarity was low but rose over the first year, and the later blood repertoires were often dominated by donor CD8+ memory clones. The TRB repertoires of T cells infiltrating skin or GI tract showed only limited overlap with the TRB repertoires of T cells in blood.

The sequencing input was PBMCs. The TCR comes from a woman between 45 and 60 years old in good health and a related stem cell transplant donor. In this chain, TRBV6-6 is recombined with TRBJ2-1; 10 nucleotides in the junction match TRBD1. The CDR3 region: CASSAGTGVYNEQFF. The nucleotides are TGTGCCAGCAGCGCCGGGACAGGGGTGTACAATGAGCAGTTCTTC.